Here is one T cell receptor (beta chain) with its context. Its target is not known. This sample was included in a study of T cell responses to AZD1222 COVID-19 vaccine. Whole-study context: Samples with a second dose at about 4 or about 12 weeks were pooled together. Overall study results and limits: The donor cohort was predominantly white British with a female majority, and clonal diversity may have been underestimated. Spike-specific TCRs gained breadth and depth after people received two AZD1222 doses. Only after the peak T cell response were repertoires sampled.

Sequenced by immunoSEQ multiplex PCR; TCRdb stores in-frame clones only, minus some. The sample lists around 95,000 clones; roughly 90% were seen once. The CDR3 spans 14 residues. V was shortened by 3 bases and J by 5 bases, with 11 bases between the two germline ends. Germline CDR1 MNHEY, CDR2 SVGAGI. The source was peripheral blood, collected on day 0 of AZD1222 vaccination. J is TRBJ2-1 and V is TRBV6-5, with D possibly being TRBD1 (5 bases). The receptor comes from an adult in good health. Written as DNA, the CDR3 is TGTGCCAGCAGTTATTCGGACACCAACAATGAGCAGTTCTTC. Protein product: CASSYSDTNNEQFF.